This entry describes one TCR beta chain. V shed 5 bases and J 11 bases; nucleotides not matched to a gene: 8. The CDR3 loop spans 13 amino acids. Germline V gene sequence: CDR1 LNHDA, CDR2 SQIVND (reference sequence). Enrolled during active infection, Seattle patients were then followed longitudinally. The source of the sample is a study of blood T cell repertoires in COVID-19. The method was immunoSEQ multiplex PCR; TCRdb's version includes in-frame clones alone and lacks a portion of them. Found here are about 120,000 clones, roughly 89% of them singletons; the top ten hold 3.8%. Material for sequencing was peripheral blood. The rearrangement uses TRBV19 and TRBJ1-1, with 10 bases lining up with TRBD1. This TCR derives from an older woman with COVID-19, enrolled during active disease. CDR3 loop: CASSSRDRGIAFF. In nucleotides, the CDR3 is TGTGCCAGTAGTTCCCGGGACAGGGGTATCGCTTTCTTT.